A single sample gave rise to the 17 T cell receptor beta chains below, sequenced in a study of T cell responses to AZD1222 COVID-19 vaccine. Some clones are missing from TCRdb's copy, which holds only in-frame ones; the method was immunoSEQ multiplex PCR. The sample lists approximately 150,000 clones, roughly 88% seen once, with approximately 3.6% in the top ten. Source: peripheral blood, taken on day 0 of MenACWY control vaccination. These receptors came from an adult in good health.

This clone was seen a handful of times. This chain's CDR3 is CAISEGPPGGPYGYTF. In nucleotides, the CDR3 is TGTGCCATCAGTGAGGGACCCCCAGGGGGACCATATGGCTACACCTTC. The genes are TRBV10-3 and TRBJ1-2, with 7 bases lining up with TRBD1. Per germline, CDR1 ENHRY and CDR2 SYGVKD. There are 16 residues in the CDR3. The junction had 11 bases not matched to a gene; V was cut back by 2 bases and J by 5 bases.

The V and J genes are TRBV10-2 and TRBJ1-2, with a tentative D call TRBD1 (6 bases). This CDR3 has 15 amino acids. The germline gives CDR1 WSHSY, CDR2 SAAADI. V lost 2 bases to trimming and J lost 4 bases, with 14 bases between them. The CDR3 region has the DNA TGCGCCAGCAGTGAGACCTCGACAGGAACCTATGGCTACACCTTC. It is translated as CASSETSTGTYGYTF.

In this sample, this clone turned up once. V is TRBV5-4 and J is TRBJ1-2; D might be TRBD1 (5 bases). The CDR3 covers 13 residues. Trimming shortened V by 4 bases and J by 4 bases, and 11 bases separated the two germline ends. Per the germline V gene, CDR1 is SGHNT and CDR2 is YYREEE (reference sequence). CDR3 bases: TGTGCCAGCAGCGCGACAGTATTCTATGGCTACACCTTC. It specifies CASSATVFYGYTF. Complete variable domain (other parts from reference TRBV5-4 and TRBJ1-2): ETGVTQSPTHLIKTRGQQVTLRCSSQSGHNTVSWYQQALGQGPQFIFQYYREEENGRGNFPPRFSGLQFPNYSSELNVNALELDDSALYLCASSATVFYGYTFGSGTRLTVV.

The chain joins TRBV5-5 to TRBJ2-3, with 9 bases fitting TRBD1. Germline V gene data show CDR1 as SGHKS and CDR2 as YYEKEE (reference sequence). After removal of 2 bases from V and 4 bases from J, the junction contained 11 bases not matched to a gene. The CDR3 sequence is 17 residues long. The CDR3 region is CASSFPSDRGTADTQYF. The CDR3 DNA reads as TGTGCCAGCAGCTTCCCCTCGGACAGGGGAACAGCAGATACGCAGTATTTT.

V gene TRBV5-1 combines with J gene TRBJ2-4, with D possibly being TRBD2 (6 bases). CDR1 and CDR2 (germline): SGHRS, YFSETQ. Trimming took 4 bases from V and 4 from J, leaving 12 bases between them. The CDR3 covers 14 residues. The CDR3 sequence: CASSISGGKNIQYF. As DNA, the CDR3 is TGCGCCAGCAGCATCAGCGGAGGGAAAAACATTCAGTACTTC.

The CDR3 loop reads CASSLGSGVVETQYF. The CDR3 bases are TGTGCCAGCAGCTTAGGTTCAGGGGTGGTGGAGACCCAGTACTTC. The V call is TRBV7-2, the J call TRBJ2-5; a possible D gene is TRBD1 (6 bases). CDR3 length equals 15 residues. The germline CDR1 and CDR2 sequences are SGHTA and FQGNSA. V lost 1 base to trimming and J lost 5 bases, with 14 bases between them.

The V call is TRBV4-3, the J call TRBJ1-2, with 11 positions matching TRBD1. The germline CDR1 and CDR2 sequences are LGHNA and YSLEER. J was trimmed by 5 bases and V by 5 bases; bases with no gene match: 10. The CDR3 spans 16 residues. The CDR3 DNA reads as TGCGCCAGCAGCTTGTATGGGGACAGGGGGATGTATGGCTACACCTTC. Its translation is CASSLYGDRGMYGYTF.

The rearrangement joins TRBV6-5 to TRBJ2-6, with D hard to call. Trimming stripped 6 bases from V and 1 base from J, with 10 bases between. The CDR3 contains 15 residues. The V gene's germline CDR1 is MNHEY and CDR2 SVGAGI. Here the CDR3 reads CASSYDGSGANVLTF. The CDR3 bases are TGTGCCAGCAGCTACGACGGGTCTGGGGCCAACGTCCTGACTTTC.

The chain joins TRBV4-3 to TRBJ1-1; D unresolved. V dropped 0 bases and J dropped 5 bases, with 13 bases sitting between them. Germline V gives CDR1 LGHNA, CDR2 YSLEER. The CDR3 consists of 15 residues. CDR3 nucleotides: TGCGCCAGCAGCCAAGATTGGAGGCCCACTACTGAAGCTTTCTTT. This codes for CASSQDWRPTTEAFF.

The CDR3 is CASRSSGTGSNEQYF. For the CDR3, the DNA is TGTGCCAGCAGAAGTTCCGGGACAGGGTCGAACGAGCAGTACTTC. This rearrangement joins TRBV4-2 to TRBJ2-7; 9 bases agree with TRBD1. Losses at the gene ends were 6 bases for V and 5 bases for J; bases not matched to a gene: 11. The germline V gene encodes CDR1 LGHNA and CDR2 YNFKEQ. The CDR3 sequence is 15 residues long.

The gene calls are TRBV29-1 and TRBJ2-2, with D uncertain. CDR3 length: 10 amino acids. V was clipped by 3 bases and J by 7 bases, with 3 bases between them. Per the germline V gene, CDR1 is SQVTM and CDR2 is ANQGSEA. The CDR3 DNA reads TGCAGCGTTGACCTCGGGGAGCTGTTTTTT. Translated, it gives CSVDLGELFF.

This chain joins TRBV7-3 and TRBJ2-1; 14 positions agree with TRBD2. The CDR3 runs to 17 residues. Germline CDR1 SGHTA, CDR2 FQGTGA. V lost 0 bases and J lost 5; bases outside the gene matches: 3. CDR3 residues: CASSLTAGLAGDNEQFF. CDR3 sequence (DNA): TGTGCCAGCAGCTTAACCGCGGGACTAGCGGGAGACAATGAGCAGTTCTTC.

This clone was picked up one time. The gene calls are TRBV2 and TRBJ1-1; 9 bases agree with TRBD1. Germline V lookup: CDR1 SNHLY, CDR2 FYNNEI. The V segment lost 4 bases and the J segment 4 bases; nucleotides outside the gene matches: 7. The CDR3 extends over 15 amino acids. CDR3 bases: TGTGCCAGCAGTGTATCGGGACAGGGTGGCACTGAAGCTTTCTTT. It is translated as CASSVSGQGGTEAFF.

V is TRBV3-1 (or the pseudogene TRBV3-2) and J is TRBJ2-1, with 7 bases matching TRBD2. CDR3 size: 17 residues. The junction had 6 bases not matched to a gene; V was cut back by 1 base and J by 0 bases. Germline CDR1 reads LGHDT; CDR2 reads YNNKEL (reference sequence). The DNA for the CDR3 is TGTGCCAGCAGCCAAGGCTCGCGCGGGGGCTCCTACAATGAGCAGTTCTTC. Translation: CASSQGSRGGSYNEQFF.

V usage is TRBV11-2 and J usage is TRBJ1-1, with TRBD1 matching 7 bases. The CDR3 runs 13 residues. Per germline, CDR1 SGHAT and CDR2 FQNNGV. V gave up 1 base and J gave up 6 bases; unmatched junction bases: 2. CDR3 sequence: CASSLAQGAEAFF. The DNA of the CDR3 is TGTGCCAGCAGCTTAGCTCAGGGGGCTGAAGCTTTCTTT. Supplemented by reference TRBV11-2 and TRBJ1-1, the full variable domain reads EAGVAQSPRYKIIEKRQSVAFWCNPISGHATLYWYQQILGQGPKLLIQFQNNGVVDDSQLPKDRFSAERLKGVDSTLKIQPAKLEDSAVYLCASSLAQGAEAFFGQGTRLTVV.

About this clone itself: This sample also contains other DNA sequences that code for the same CDR3. The chain recombines TRBV14 with TRBJ1-4; D might be TRBD1 (5 bases). The CDR3 consists of 13 residues. Germline loops: CDR1 SGHDN, CDR2 FVKESK. V lost 1 base and J 6 bases, leaving 6 bases between the germline ends. CDR3 nucleotides: TGTGCCAGCAGCCAAGGGGGGTATGAAAAACTGTTTTTT. This translates into CASSQGGYEKLFF.

The chain joins TRBV6-5 to TRBJ2-3, with 10 bases identical to TRBD1. J gave up 3 bases and V 2 bases, and 5 bases lay outside the gene matches. The germline V gene encodes CDR1 MNHEY and CDR2 SVGAGI. CDR3 size: 16 residues. CDR3 sequence: CASSYLGQGTTDTQYF. CDR3 sequence (DNA): TGTGCCAGCAGTTACCTGGGACAGGGGACGACAGATACGCAGTATTTT.